Listed here is a single T cell receptor (beta chain). There is no known antigen for this receptor. This sample was sequenced with a NextSeq 550. The Human TCR Profiling Kit (MiLaboratory) was used to make UMI-labeled 5' RACE TRB cDNA libraries. The full amount of extracted RNA was used for cDNA synthesis, and the full amount of resulting cDNA was used for PCR amplification. Libraries were prepared in parallel with an identical number of PCR cycles. Concerning the study's data processing: With a requirement of at least two reads per UMI, MIGEC and MiXCR extracted about 50,000 +/- 10,000 unique UMI-labeled TRB cDNA molecules per library. On average, approximately 40,000 +/- 10,000 functional in-frame TRB CDR3 nucleotide clonotypes lacking stop codons were found per library. After each sample was downsampled to 5000 UMI-labeled TRB molecules, VDJtools was used to calculate diversity metrics such as normalized Shannon-Wiener and Chao1. VDJtools was used to calculate clonotype-size-weighted physicochemical properties of the central five CDR3 residues, namely interaction energy, strength, volume and Kidera factor 4. TCRdb reprocessed the reads and provides one entry for every CDR3 protein sequence; no DNA is given. It is TCRdb's table, rather than the study itself, that gives the V and J calls and clone size. The data table for this sample lists tens of thousands of distinct CDR3 sequences. The ten largest clones capture around 0.53% of the sample.

This specimen belongs to a study of CXCR3-negative and CXCR3-positive naive CD8 T cells (dated by TCRdb to the late 2010s). Study-level background: In total, 130 million to 150 million TRB reads were obtained, or roughly 1.5 +/- 0.3 million reads per library. Diversity and physicochemical repertoire analyses were performed on around ten donors pooled from two independent experiments. TRBV-TRBJ cluster analysis included naive subsets from roughly 5 donors and memory cells from 3 donors.

Broader findings and caveats from the paper: Both naive subsets had comparably high repertoire diversity, while memory CD8+ T cells had much lower repertoire diversity. Compared with CXCR3-negative naive cells, CXCR3-positive naive cells had TRB CDR3s with higher hydrophobicity (lower Kidera factor 4), lower energy, and higher strength and volume indices. Freshly isolated PBMCs were used for most assays because CXCR3 expression partially decreased after cryopreservation. Because surface CD5, which is linked to self-reactivity in mice, was comparable between the naive subsets, TCR interaction strength was also inferred from TRB CDR3 physicochemical properties. Naive CXCR3-negative and CXCR3-positive cells from the same donor showed similar TRBV-TRBJ usage, whereas memory cells showed distinct patterns.

The CDR3 spans 14 residues, from the cysteine through the phenylalanine. No DNA is given. CDR1 is given as KGHDR and CDR2 as SFDVKD, both from the germline V gene. For every CD8+ T cell subset, fewer than 350,000 cells were flow-sorted straight into RLT lysis buffer, and each subset was sorted in triplicate. To exclude memory contaminants, naive CD8+ T cells were stringently defined as CD45RO-CCR7+CD27+CD95-. Standard density gradient centrifugation was used to isolate peripheral blood mononuclear cells from buffy coats. Naive CXCR3-negative and CXCR3-positive CD8+ T cells were flow-sorted on a FACSAria III. Total RNA was extracted from sorted cells using an RNeasy Mini Kit.

The V and J genes are TRBV24-1 and TRBJ2-1. The origin of this receptor is a human donor in good health. Some clones in this sample may be carry-over from other donors' samples. Specimen: naive CXCR3+ CD8+ T cells from blood. This specimen's cell subset or site label, interpreted: CD45RO-CCR7+CD27+CD95- naive CD8+ T cells expressing CXCR3 (TNR3+). The CDR3 region reads CATSEWDSYNEQFF.